This record looks at one TCR beta chain sequence and its context. The antigen is undetermined. TCRdb's table, derived via immunoSEQ multiplex PCR, lists solely in-frame clones and lacks some. The repertoire holds about 83,000 clones, with around 84% as singletons. This entry comes from a study of OX40 agonist ivuxolimab in advanced cancers. Study-level background: Ivuxolimab doses were 0.01, 0.1, 0.3, 1.5, 3 or 10 mg/kg every 2 weeks.

Notes on the study in general: At 0.1 to 3.0 mg/kg, clonal expansion of CD4+ and CD8+ blood T cells had occurred by week 6. Relative to CD4+ cells, CD8+ T cells on average had more expanded clones.

Sequenced material: CD4+ or CD8+ T cells sorted from blood, taken in a trial of the OX40 agonist ivuxolimab. This TCR was recovered from an adult with an advanced solid tumor such as melanoma, head and neck, liver or kidney cancer.

As DNA, the CDR3 is TGTGCCAGCAGTGAGGTCAGGAACACTGAAGCTTTCTTT. Translating it yields CASSEVRNTEAFF. The rearrangement joins TRBV6-1 to TRBJ1-1; D is undetermined. Germline V CDR1 and CDR2: MNHNS, SASEGT. The CDR3 length is 13 residues. Trimming stripped 3 bases from V and 1 base from J, with 6 bases between.